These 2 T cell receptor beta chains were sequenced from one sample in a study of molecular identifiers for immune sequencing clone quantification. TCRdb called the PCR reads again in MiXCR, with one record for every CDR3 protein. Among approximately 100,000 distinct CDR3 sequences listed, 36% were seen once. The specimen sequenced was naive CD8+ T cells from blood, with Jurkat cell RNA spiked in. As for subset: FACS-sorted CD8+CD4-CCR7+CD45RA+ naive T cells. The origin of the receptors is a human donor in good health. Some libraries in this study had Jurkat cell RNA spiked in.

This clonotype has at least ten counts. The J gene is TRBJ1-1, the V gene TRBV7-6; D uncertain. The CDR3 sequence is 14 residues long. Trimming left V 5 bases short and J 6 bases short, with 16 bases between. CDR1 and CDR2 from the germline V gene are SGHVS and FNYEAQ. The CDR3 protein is CASSPGVVGAEAFF. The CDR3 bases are TGTGCCAGCAGCCCGGGCGTCGTTGGAGCTGAAGCTTTCTTT.

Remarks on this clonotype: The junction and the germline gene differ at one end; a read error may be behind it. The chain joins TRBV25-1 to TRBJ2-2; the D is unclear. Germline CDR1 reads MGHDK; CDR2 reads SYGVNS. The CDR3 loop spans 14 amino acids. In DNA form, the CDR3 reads TGTGCCAGCAGTGTATATGTCCAGGCCGGTGAGCTGTTTTTT. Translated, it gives CASSVYVQAGELFF.